The next 10 T cell receptor beta chains were all read from a single sample in a study of Graves' ophthalmopathy and Graves' hyperthyroidism. For repertoire sequencing, the TCR beta CDR3 regions were amplified from RNA transcripts. Second-round multiplex PCR followed a first-round RT-PCR using HTBI primers. TCRdb re-derived calls from the multiplex PCR reads in MiXCR, one entry per CDR3 protein. The repertoire holds tens of thousands of distinct CDR3 sequences, with around half as singletons. Sequencing was done on a sample of peripheral blood. The receptors were sampled from an adult woman with stable Graves' hyperthyroidism.

Only a few counts were recorded for this clonotype. This sequence joins TRBV10-3 and TRBJ2-5; 12 positions match TRBD2. There are 18 residues in the CDR3. Losses at the gene ends were 6 bases for V and 1 base for J; bases not matched to a gene: 12. Germline V CDR1 and CDR2: ENHRY, SYGVKD. The CDR3 sequence: CAISIGVTSGRPQETQYF. DNA for the CDR3: TGTGCCATCAGCATAGGGGTGACTAGCGGGAGACCCCAAGAGACCCAGTACTTC.

This clonotype was picked up many times. This chain links TRBV5-5 with TRBJ1-1, with 8 bases identical to TRBD1. J gave up 4 bases and V 3 bases, and 8 bases lay outside the gene matches. The CDR3 totals 15 residues. Germline V CDR1 and CDR2: SGHKS, YYEKEE (reference sequence). The DNA for the CDR3 is TGTGCCAGCAGCTCCTACCCACAGGGGGGCACTGAAGCTTTCTTT. Its protein is CASSSYPQGGTEAFF.

This clonotype was picked up many times. The rearrangement uses TRBV9 and TRBJ2-7; 7 bases agree with TRBD1. CDR3 length: 15 amino acids. Unmatched junction bases numbered 8, after V lost 3 bases and J lost 2 bases. In germline, CDR1 is SGDLS, CDR2 YYNGEE. For the CDR3, the DNA is TGTGCCAGCAGCGGAGGGACAGCCTCAGCCTACGAGCAGTACTTC. Amino acid sequence: CASSGGTASAYEQYF.

This clonotype was observed at least ten times. The chain uses TRBV6-6 and TRBJ1-5; D is undetermined. V dropped 2 bases and J dropped 5 bases, with 16 bases sitting between them. CDR3 length equals 16 residues. The V gene's germline CDR1 is MNHNY and CDR2 SVGAGI (reference sequence). The CDR3 protein is CASSYEMSAGDQPQHF. For the CDR3, the DNA is TGTGCCAGCAGTTACGAAATGAGCGCCGGGGATCAGCCCCAGCATTTT.

About this clonotype itself: This CDR3 is missing its conserved last phenylalanine or tryptophan, likely due to a read error. No DNA is shown, since the ends of the CDR3 on it are uncertain; the CDR3 is the one TCRdb lists. The chain joins TRBV5-1 to TRBJ1-1; TRBD1 is taken as the D call from the table, unchecked against the DNA. The CDR3 comprises 11 residues, both ends counted. CDR1 is SGHRS and CDR2 is YFSETQ in the germline V gene. CDR3 residues: CASSLGQGVLY.

The rearrangement uses TRBV5-1 and TRBJ1-2; TRBD1 agrees at 9 bases. Germline values: CDR1 SGHRS, CDR2 YFSETQ. CDR3 length equals 14 residues. The trim removed 5 bases at V and 8 bases at J, leaving 10 bases unmatched. Here the CDR3 reads CASRRGGQGRGYTF. CDR3 DNA sequence: TGCGCCAGCAGGCGAGGGGGACAGGGCAGGGGCTACACCTTC.

On this clonotype: One end of the junction varies from germline; a read error may be responsible. This rearrangement joins TRBV13 to TRBJ1-6, with D possibly TRBD1 on 6 matching bases. CDR1 PRHDT and CDR2 FYEKMQ come from the germline V gene (reference sequence). The CDR3 extends over 14 amino acids. The CDR3 reads CASSLGRGNRALHF. The CDR3 DNA sequence: TGTGCCAGCAGTTTAGGCCGGGGGAACAGGGCCCTCCACTTT.

There are many counts of this clonotype. This chain uses TRBV24-1 with TRBJ2-3; a weak D match, TRBD1 (5 bases). Trimming took off 3 bases at V and 2 bases at J, with 8 bases between the two ends. The CDR3 length is 14 residues. Germline V gene lookup returns CDR1 KGHDR and CDR2 SFDVKD. CDR3 sequence: CATSDDSSTDTQYF. As DNA, the CDR3 is TGTGCCACCAGTGATGACAGCTCCACAGATACGCAGTATTTT.

This clonotype appeared a single time. Here the CDR3 omits its conserved ending phenylalanine or tryptophan, so a read error is the likely source. CDR3 loop: CASSFRLPGDSGNTIYY. The CDR3 bases are TGTGCCAGCAGCTTCCGGCTGCCAGGAGATTCTGGAAACACCATATATTAT. The chain carries TRBV11-2 and TRBJ1-3; no definite D call. The CDR3 spans 17 residues. Trimming shortened V by 3 bases and J by 1 base, and 16 bases separated the two germline ends. Germline CDR1 SGHAT, CDR2 FQNNGV.

This rearrangement joins TRBV20-1 to TRBJ1-6, with 7 bases aligning to TRBD1. Germline CDR1 and CDR2: DFQATT and SNEGSKA (reference sequence). J was trimmed by 10 bases and V by 4 bases; bases with no gene match: 4. CDR3 length equals 12 residues. The CDR3, as DNA: TGCAGTGCTACAGGGGGAGAGTCACCCCTCCACTTT. Translating gives CSATGGESPLHF.